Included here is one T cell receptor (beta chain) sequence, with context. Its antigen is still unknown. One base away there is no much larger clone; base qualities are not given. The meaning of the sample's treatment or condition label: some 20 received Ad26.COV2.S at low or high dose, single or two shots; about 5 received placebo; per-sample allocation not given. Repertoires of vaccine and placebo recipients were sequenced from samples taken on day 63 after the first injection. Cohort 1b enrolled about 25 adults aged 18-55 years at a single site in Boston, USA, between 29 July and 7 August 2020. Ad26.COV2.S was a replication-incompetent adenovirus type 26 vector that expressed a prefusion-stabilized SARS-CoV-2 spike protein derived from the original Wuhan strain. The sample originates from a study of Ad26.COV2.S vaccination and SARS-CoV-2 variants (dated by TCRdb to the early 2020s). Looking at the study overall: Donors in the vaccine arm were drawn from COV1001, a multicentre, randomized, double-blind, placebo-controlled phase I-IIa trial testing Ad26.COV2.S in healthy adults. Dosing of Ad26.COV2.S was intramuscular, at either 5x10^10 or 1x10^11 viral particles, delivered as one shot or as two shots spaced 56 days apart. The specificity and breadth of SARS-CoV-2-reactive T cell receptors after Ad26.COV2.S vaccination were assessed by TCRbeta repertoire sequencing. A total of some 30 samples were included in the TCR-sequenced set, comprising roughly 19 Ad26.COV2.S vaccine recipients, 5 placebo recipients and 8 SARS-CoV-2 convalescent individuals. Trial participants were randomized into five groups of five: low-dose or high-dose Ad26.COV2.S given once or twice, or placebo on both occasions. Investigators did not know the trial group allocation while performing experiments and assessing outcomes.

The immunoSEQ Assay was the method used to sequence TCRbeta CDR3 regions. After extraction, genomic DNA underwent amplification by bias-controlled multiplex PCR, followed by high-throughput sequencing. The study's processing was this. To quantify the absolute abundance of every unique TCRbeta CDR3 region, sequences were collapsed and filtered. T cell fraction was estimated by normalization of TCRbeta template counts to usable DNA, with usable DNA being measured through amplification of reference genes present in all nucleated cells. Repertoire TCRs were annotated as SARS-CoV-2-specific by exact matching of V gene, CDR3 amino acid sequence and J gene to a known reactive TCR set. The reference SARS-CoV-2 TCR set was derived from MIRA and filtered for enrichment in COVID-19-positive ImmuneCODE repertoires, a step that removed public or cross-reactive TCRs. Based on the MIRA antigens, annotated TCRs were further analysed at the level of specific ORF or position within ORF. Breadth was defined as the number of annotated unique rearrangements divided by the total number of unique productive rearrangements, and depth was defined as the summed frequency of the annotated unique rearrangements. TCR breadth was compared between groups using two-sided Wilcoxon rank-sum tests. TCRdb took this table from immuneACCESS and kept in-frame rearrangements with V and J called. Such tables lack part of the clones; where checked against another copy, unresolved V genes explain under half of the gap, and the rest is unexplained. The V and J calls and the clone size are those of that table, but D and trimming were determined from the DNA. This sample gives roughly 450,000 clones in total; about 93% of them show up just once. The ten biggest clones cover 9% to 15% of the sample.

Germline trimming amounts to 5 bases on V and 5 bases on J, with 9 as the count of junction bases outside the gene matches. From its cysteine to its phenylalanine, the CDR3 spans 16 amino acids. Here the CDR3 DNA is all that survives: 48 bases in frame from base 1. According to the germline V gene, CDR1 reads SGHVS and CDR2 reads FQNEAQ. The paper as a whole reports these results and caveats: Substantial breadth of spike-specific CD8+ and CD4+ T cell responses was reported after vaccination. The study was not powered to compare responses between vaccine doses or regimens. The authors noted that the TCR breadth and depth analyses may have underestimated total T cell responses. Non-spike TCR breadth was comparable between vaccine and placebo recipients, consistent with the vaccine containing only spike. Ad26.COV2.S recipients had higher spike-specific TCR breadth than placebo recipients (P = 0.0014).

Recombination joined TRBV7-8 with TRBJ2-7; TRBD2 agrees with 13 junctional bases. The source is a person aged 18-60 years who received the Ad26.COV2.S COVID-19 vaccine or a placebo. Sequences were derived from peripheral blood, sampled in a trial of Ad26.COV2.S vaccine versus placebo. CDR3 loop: CASSTRTSGSRDEQYF. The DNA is TGTGCCAGCAGCACCAGGACTAGCGGGAGCCGGGACGAGCAGTACTTC. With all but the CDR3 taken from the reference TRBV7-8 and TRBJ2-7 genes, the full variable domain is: GAGVSQSPRYKVAKRGQDVALRCDPISGHVSLFWYQQALGQGPEFLTYFQNEAQLDKSGLPSDRFFAERPEGSVSTLKIQRTQQEDSAVYLCASSTRTSGSRDEQYFGPGTRLTVT.